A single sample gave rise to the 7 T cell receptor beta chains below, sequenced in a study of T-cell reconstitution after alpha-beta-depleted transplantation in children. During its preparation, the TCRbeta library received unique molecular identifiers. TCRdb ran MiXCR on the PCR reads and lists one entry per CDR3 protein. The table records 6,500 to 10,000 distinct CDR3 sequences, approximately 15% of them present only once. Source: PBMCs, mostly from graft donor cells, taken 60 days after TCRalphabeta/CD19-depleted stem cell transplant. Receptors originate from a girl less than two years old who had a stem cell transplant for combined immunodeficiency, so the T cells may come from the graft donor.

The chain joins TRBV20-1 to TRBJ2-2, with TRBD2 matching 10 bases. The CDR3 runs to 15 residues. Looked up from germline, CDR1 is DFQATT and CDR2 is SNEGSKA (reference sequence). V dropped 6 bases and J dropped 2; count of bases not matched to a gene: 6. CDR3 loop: CSANSGGPNTGELFF. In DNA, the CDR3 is TGCAGTGCGAATAGCGGGGGGCCCAACACCGGGGAGCTGTTTTTT.

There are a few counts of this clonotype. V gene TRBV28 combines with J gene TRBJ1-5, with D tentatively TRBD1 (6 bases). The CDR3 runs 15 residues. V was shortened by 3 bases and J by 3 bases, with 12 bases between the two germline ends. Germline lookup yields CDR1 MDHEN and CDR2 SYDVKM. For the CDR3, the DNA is TGTGCCAGCAGTTTCGTGTGGACAGTCAATCAGCCCCAGCATTTT. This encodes CASSFVWTVNQPQHF. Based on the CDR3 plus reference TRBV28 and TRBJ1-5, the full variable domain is DVKVTQSSRYLVKRTGEKVFLECVQDMDHENMFWYRQDPGLGLRLIYFSYDVKMKEKGDIPEGYSVSREKKERFSLILESASTNQTSMYLCASSFVWTVNQPQHFGDGTRLSIL.

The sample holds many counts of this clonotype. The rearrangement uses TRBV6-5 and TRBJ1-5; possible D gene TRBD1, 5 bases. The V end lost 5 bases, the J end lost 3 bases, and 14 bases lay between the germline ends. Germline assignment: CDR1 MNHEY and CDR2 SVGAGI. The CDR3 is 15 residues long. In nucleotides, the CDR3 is TGTGCCAGCAGTCGCGTCCTCGGGGCCAATCAGCCCCAGCATTTT. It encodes CASSRVLGANQPQHF.

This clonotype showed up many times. DNA of the CDR3: TGTGCCAGCAGTTTAGACGGCTATGGCTACACCTTC. Its translation: CASSLDGYGYTF. The rearrangement uses TRBV12-3 or TRBV12-4 and TRBJ1-2; no clear D gene. Trimming removed 1 base at V and 4 bases at J, with 4 bases between. The CDR3 contains 12 residues.

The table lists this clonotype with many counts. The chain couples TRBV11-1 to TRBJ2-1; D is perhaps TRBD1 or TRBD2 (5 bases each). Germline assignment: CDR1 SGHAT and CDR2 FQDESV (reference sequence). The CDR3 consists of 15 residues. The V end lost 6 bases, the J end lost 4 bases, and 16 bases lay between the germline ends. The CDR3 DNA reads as TGTGCCAGCAGTCTTCCATGGGACCAATACAATGAGCAGTTCTTC. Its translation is CASSLPWDQYNEQFF.

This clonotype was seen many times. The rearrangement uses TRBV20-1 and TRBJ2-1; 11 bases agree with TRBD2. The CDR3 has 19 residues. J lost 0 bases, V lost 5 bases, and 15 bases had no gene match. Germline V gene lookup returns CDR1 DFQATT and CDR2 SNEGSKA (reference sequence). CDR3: CSAPAQLAGVLSSYNEQFF. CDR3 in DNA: TGCAGTGCTCCTGCACAACTAGCGGGAGTTTTAAGCTCCTACAATGAGCAGTTCTTC.

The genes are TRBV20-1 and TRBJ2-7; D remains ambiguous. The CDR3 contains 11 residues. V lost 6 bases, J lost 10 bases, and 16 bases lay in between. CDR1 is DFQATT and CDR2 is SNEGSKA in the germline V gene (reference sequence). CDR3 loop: CSALGPESQYF. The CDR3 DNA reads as TGCAGTGCCCTAGGGCCGGAGTCCCAGTACTTC.